Reported below is one TCR beta chain. What it binds is not known. Using RNA transcripts, the TCR beta CDR3 regions were amplified. A first-round RT-PCR used HTBI primers, followed by a second-round multiplex PCR. Using its own MiXCR run on the multiplex PCR reads, TCRdb lists one record per CDR3 protein. Of approximately 1.2 million distinct CDR3 sequences in the sample, 35% to 40% were seen once. Clinical symptoms, serum thyroxine, TRAb, thyroid ultrasound and orbital computed tomography were relied on for diagnosis. The data were obtained in a study of Graves' ophthalmopathy and Graves' hyperthyroidism. Study context: No progression to ophthalmopathy over 18 months defined stable hyperthyroidism.

The trim removed 5 bases at V and 6 bases at J, leaving 9 bases unmatched. Per germline, CDR1 SEHNR and CDR2 FQNEAQ (reference sequence). The CDR3 is made up of 15 amino acids. Study-level points and caveats: Detected in blood as well were most expanded thyroid clonotypes with frequency above 0.001. Both an approximately 69% sensitivity and a 72.22% specificity characterized the model's predictions of ophthalmopathy progression.

Sequencing used peripheral blood or thyroid tissue (not recorded which). This clonotype was obtained from an adult man with Graves' hyperthyroidism. This chain connects TRBV7-9 to TRBJ2-7; 11 positions agree with TRBD2. This CDR3 reads CASSPLLAGEREQYF. Here the CDR3 DNA reads TGTGCCAGCAGCCCTCTACTAGCGGGGGAACGCGAGCAGTACTTC.